The 23 T cell receptor beta chains given below trace back to one sample, sequenced in a study of beta chain features in type 1 diabetes. As every portion of the isolated RNA was reverse transcribed, the sequencing read expressed TCRB transcripts. Only in-frame clones appear in the TCRdb table, and some are missing; sequencing was by immunoSEQ multiplex PCR. This sample has hundreds of thousands of clones, with 15% found just once. Sequencing input: naive CD4+ T cells from blood. The source of these receptors is a man between 18 and 35 years old in good health.

This clone showed up just a few times. The rearrangement joins TRBV29-1 to TRBJ2-5, with 7 bases aligning to TRBD1. The DNA matches TRBJ2-7 better at its end, which makes the J call doubtful. From germline, CDR1 is SQVTM and CDR2 ANQGSEA. The CDR3 length is 15 residues. In DNA, the CDR3 is TGCAGCGTCACGAAGACAGGGAGTCTTAGCTACGAGCAGTACTTC. Translating it yields CSVTKTGSLSYEQYF.

A few counts support this clone. V and J are TRBV5-6 and TRBJ2-7; perhaps TRBD1 as D (5 bases). CDR1 SGHDT and CDR2 YYEEEE come from the germline V gene. The CDR3 runs to 15 residues. Between the trimmed V and J ends, which lost 4 bases and 3 bases, there was a span of 17 bases. CDR3 region: CASSHIRRESYEQYF. The CDR3 DNA is TGTGCCAGCAGCCACATTCGCAGGGAAAGCTACGAGCAGTACTTC.

This clone was detected only a few times. The rearrangement joins TRBV6-1 to TRBJ2-7; 9 nucleotides align to TRBD1. The CDR3 contains 13 residues. The junction had 3 bases not matched to a gene; V was cut back by 8 bases and J by 1 base. CDR1 and CDR2 (germline): MNHNS, SASEGT. The CDR3 DNA reads TGTGCCAGCGGAGGACAGGGGTCCTACGAGCAGTACTTC. Its protein is CASGGQGSYEQYF.

V is TRBV9 and J is TRBJ2-7; perhaps D is TRBD1 or TRBD2 (5 bases each). The ends were cut back, 0 bases at V and 2 bases at J, with 12 bases in the middle. This CDR3 has 15 amino acids. From germline, CDR1 is SGDLS and CDR2 YYNGEE. CDR3 bases: TGTGCCAGCAGCGTAGCTCCGGGACCTACCTACGAGCAGTACTTC. This codes for CASSVAPGPTYEQYF.

This clone turned up a few times. The chain combines TRBV5-1 with TRBJ1-6, with TRBD1 matching over 7 bases. Germline assignment: CDR1 SGHRS and CDR2 YFSETQ. The V gene end was trimmed by 4 bases and the J gene end by 5 bases; junction bases not matched to a gene: 12. CDR3 length: 17 residues. CDR3 coding DNA: TGCGCCAGCAGCGTCAGATGGACAGGAGGTGATAATTCACCCCTCCACTTT. It encodes CASSVRWTGGDNSPLHF.

This chain links TRBV28 with TRBJ1-4; the match to TRBD1 covers 7 bases. The V and J ends lost 4 bases and 8 bases, in that order; junction bases with no gene match: 7. From germline, CDR1 is MDHEN and CDR2 SYDVKM. The CDR3 runs 14 residues. CDR3 nucleotide sequence: TGTGCCAGCAGTTCTCCCGGGACAGTCGAAAAACTGTTTTTT. Translation: CASSSPGTVEKLFF.

This clone was counted between two and nine times. The chain is built from TRBV27 and TRBJ2-1; TRBD2 agrees at 9 bases. This CDR3 comprises 16 residues. The V and J ends lost 4 bases and 3 bases, in that order; junction bases with no gene match: 7. Germline CDR1 and CDR2: MNHEY and SMNVEV (reference sequence). CDR3 protein: CASSSLSGRVYNEQFF. The DNA for the CDR3 is TGTGCCAGCAGTTCCCTTAGCGGGAGAGTCTACAATGAGCAGTTCTTC.

The chain employs TRBV20-1 and TRBJ2-3; D is unresolved. The CDR3 extends over 10 amino acids. The germline V and J ends were trimmed by 6 bases and 4 bases, with 5 bases remaining between them. In germline, CDR1 is DFQATT, CDR2 SNEGSKA (reference sequence). For the CDR3, the DNA is TGCAGTGCCCCCCCAGATACGCAGTATTTT. This codes for CSAPPDTQYF.

This chain connects TRBV10-3 to TRBJ2-2; 8 bases line up with TRBD1. CDR1 and CDR2 (germline): ENHRY, SYGVKD. V trimming: 9 bases; J trimming: 5 bases; junction bases outside the gene matches: 2. The CDR3 consists of 12 residues. CDR3 nucleotide sequence: TGTGCCATAGACAGGGGTACCGGGGAGCTGTTTTTT. Residues: CAIDRGTGELFF.

This clone has just a few counts. J is TRBJ2-7 and V is TRBV28; a possible D gene is TRBD1 (6 bases). The V gene's germline CDR1 is MDHEN and CDR2 SYDVKM. The CDR3 contains 14 residues. With 1 base removed from V and 1 base from J, the gap between germline ends came to 8 bases. The CDR3 nucleotides read TGTGCCAGCAGTTTATCAGGGGATTCCTACGAGCAGTACTTC. This codes for CASSLSGDSYEQYF.

A remark on this clone: The identical CDR3 is also encoded by other nucleotide sequences in the sample. The rearrangement links TRBV7-2 to TRBJ2-7; TRBD1 matches 9 bases. This CDR3 spans 15 amino acids. Germline lookup yields CDR1 SGHTA and CDR2 FQGNSA. Trimming took 3 bases from V and 2 from J; bases not matched to a gene: 5. The CDR3 sequence: CASSLPGQGPYEQYF. As DNA, the CDR3 is TGTGCCAGCAGCTTGCCGGGACAGGGCCCCTACGAGCAGTACTTC.

This clone has only a few counts. CDR3 in amino acids: CASSMNRNSPLHF. The CDR3, as DNA: TGTGCCAGTTCGATGAACCGTAATTCACCCCTCCACTTT. The gene calls are TRBV19 and TRBJ1-6; no clear D. V gave up 8 bases and J gave up 6 bases, with 11 bases separating them. This CDR3 comprises 13 residues. Germline V gene data show CDR1 as LNHDA and CDR2 as SQIVND (reference sequence).

This clone has more than one count but fewer than ten. The chain links TRBV13 to TRBJ1-5; the D gene is possibly TRBD1 (6 bases). This CDR3 is built from 19 residues. Trimming took off 0 bases at V and 2 bases at J, with 20 bases between the two ends. The V gene's germline CDR1 is PRHDT and CDR2 FYEKMQ (reference sequence). The CDR3 loop is CASSLGLGGGRWGNQPQHF. The DNA for the CDR3 is TGTGCCAGCAGCTTAGGCCTAGGCGGGGGGCGGTGGGGCAATCAGCCCCAGCATTTT.

In its sample, this clone was seen a few times. The chain carries TRBV5-1 and TRBJ2-6; D is unclear. Germline CDR1 SGHRS, CDR2 YFSETQ. The length of the CDR3 is 13 residues. V lost 10 bases to trimming and J lost 2 bases, with 10 bases between them. The chain's CDR3 is CASARAGANVLTF. CDR3 DNA sequence: TGCGCCTCAGCTAGGGCTGGGGCCAACGTCCTGACTTTC.

On this clone itself: One end of the junction does not line up with germline, which may come from a read error. The CDR3 sequence is CASSQDPGGRAPVF. In DNA, the CDR3 is TGCGCCAGCAGCCAAGATCCGGGGGGGAGGGCCCCGGTCTTC. The chain employs TRBV4-3 and TRBJ2-4, with 8 bases aligning to TRBD2. The CDR3 is 14 residues long. CDR1 and CDR2 from the germline V gene are LGHNA and YSLEER.

This clone has only a few counts. This specimen includes other DNA sequences encoding the same CDR3. The rearrangement joins TRBV9 to TRBJ2-2; TRBD2 aligns across 8 bases. The V gene end was trimmed by 0 bases and the J gene end by 8 bases; junction bases not matched to a gene: 3. The germline V gene encodes CDR1 SGDLS and CDR2 YYNGEE. The length of the CDR3 is 14 residues. The CDR3 region is CASSVVSGTGELFF. CDR3 coding DNA: TGTGCCAGCAGCGTAGTTAGCGGGACGGGGGAGCTGTTTTTT.

The chain combines TRBV12-5 with TRBJ2-1; 10 bases are a match to TRBD1. CDR1 LGHNT and CDR2 FRNRAP come from the germline V gene. There are 13 residues in the CDR3. V trimming: 5 bases; J trimming: 8 bases; junction bases outside the gene matches: 3. The CDR3 DNA is TGTGCTAGTGGTCGGACAGGGGGGCATGAGCAGTTCTTC. Amino acids: CASGRTGGHEQFF.

Only a few counts were recorded for this clone. V usage is TRBV5-1 and J usage is TRBJ2-1, with TRBD2 identical over 14 bases. This CDR3 region has 15 residues. V shed 3 bases and J 6 bases; nucleotides not matched to a gene: 2. Germline V CDR1 and CDR2: SGHRS, YFSETQ. The CDR3 region is CASSSGTSGGNEQFF. The CDR3 DNA is TGCGCCAGCAGCTCGGGGACTAGCGGGGGCAATGAGCAGTTCTTC.

This clone was counted many times. The rearrangement joins TRBV7-9 to TRBJ2-7; tentatively, D is TRBD1 (5 bases). This CDR3 spans 12 amino acids. Trimming stripped 11 bases from V and 2 bases from J, with 13 bases between. CDR1 is SEHNR, CDR2 FQNEAQ, per germline (reference sequence). In DNA form, the CDR3 reads TGTGCCGGGGCAGTTACCACCTACGAGCAGTACTTC. Protein: CAGAVTTYEQYF.

The chain employs TRBV28 and TRBJ1-3, with unresolved D. V was clipped by 7 bases and J by 4 bases, with 14 bases between them. The CDR3 covers 14 residues. Germline CDR1 reads MDHEN; CDR2 reads SYDVKM. CDR3 residues: CASNQRVGGNTIYF. The CDR3 DNA follows: TGTGCCAGCAACCAGCGAGTTGGGGGAAACACCATATATTTT.

V is TRBV9 and J is TRBJ1-4; D remains unclear. The CDR3 covers 14 residues. Germline lookup yields CDR1 SGDLS and CDR2 YYNGEE. Trimming took 4 bases from V and 7 from J, leaving 14 bases between them. The DNA of the CDR3 is TGTGCCAGCAGCCTATACAGTAAAGGTGAAAAACTGTTTTTT. It codes for CASSLYSKGEKLFF.

V usage is TRBV4-3 and J usage is TRBJ2-5; D remains unclear. V lost 0 bases and J lost 2, with 13 bases in between. The length of the CDR3 is 16 residues. CDR1 is LGHNA and CDR2 is YSLEER in the germline V gene. The CDR3 nucleotides read TGCGCCAGCAGCCAAGATAGGGCAGCCATGCAAGAGACCCAGTACTTC. It yields the protein CASSQDRAAMQETQYF.

A few counts support this clone. V usage is TRBV6-5 and J usage is TRBJ1-5; the match to TRBD1 covers 8 bases. With V trimmed by 4 bases and J by 3 bases, 5 bases remained unmatched. The CDR3 consists of 15 residues. Germline V gives CDR1 MNHEY, CDR2 SVGAGI. The CDR3 loop reads CASSFTGGNNQPQHF. Here the CDR3 DNA reads TGTGCCAGCAGTTTCACAGGGGGAAACAATCAGCCCCAGCATTTT.